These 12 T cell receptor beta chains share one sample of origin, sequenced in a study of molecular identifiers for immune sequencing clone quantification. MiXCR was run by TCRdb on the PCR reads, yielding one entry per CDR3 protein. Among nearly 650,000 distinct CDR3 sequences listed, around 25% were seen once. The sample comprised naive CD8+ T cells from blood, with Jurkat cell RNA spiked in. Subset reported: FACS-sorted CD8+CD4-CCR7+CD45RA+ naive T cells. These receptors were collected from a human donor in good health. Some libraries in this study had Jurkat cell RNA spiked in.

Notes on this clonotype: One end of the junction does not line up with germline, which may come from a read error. The DNA of the CDR3 is TGTGCCAGCAGATACTACCCAGGGGAATTAATGGAGCAGTACTTC. Its translation is CASRYYPGELMEQYF. The chain employs TRBV6-5 and TRBJ2-7; possibly TRBD1 for D (6 bases). CDR1 and CDR2 (germline): MNHEY, SVGAGI. This CDR3 comprises 15 residues.

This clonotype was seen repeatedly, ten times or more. The CDR3: CASSIDAGPEQYF. DNA for the CDR3: TGTGCCAGCAGCATCGATGCAGGTCCCGAGCAGTACTTC. This chain joins TRBV5-4 and TRBJ2-7, with D unresolved. The CDR3 is made up of 13 amino acids. Germline values: CDR1 SGHNT, CDR2 YYREEE (reference sequence). V lost 4 bases and J lost 6, with 14 bases in between.

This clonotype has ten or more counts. CDR3 residues: CASSLDSEQTKENTEAFF. The CDR3 region has the DNA TGTGCCAGCAGCTTAGACTCAGAACAAACAAAAGAGAACACTGAAGCTTTCTTT. J is TRBJ1-1 and V is TRBV7-9; D is unresolved. Per the germline V gene, CDR1 is SEHNR and CDR2 is FQNEAQ (reference sequence). V was shortened by 1 base and J by 1 base, with 19 bases between the two germline ends. This CDR3 contains 18 residues.

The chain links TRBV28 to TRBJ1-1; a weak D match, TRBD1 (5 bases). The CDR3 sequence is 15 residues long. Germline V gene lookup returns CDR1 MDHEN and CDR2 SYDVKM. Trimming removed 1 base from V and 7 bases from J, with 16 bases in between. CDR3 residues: CASSLYPGHRGEAFF. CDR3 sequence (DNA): TGTGCCAGCAGTTTATACCCGGGGCACAGAGGTGAAGCTTTCTTT.

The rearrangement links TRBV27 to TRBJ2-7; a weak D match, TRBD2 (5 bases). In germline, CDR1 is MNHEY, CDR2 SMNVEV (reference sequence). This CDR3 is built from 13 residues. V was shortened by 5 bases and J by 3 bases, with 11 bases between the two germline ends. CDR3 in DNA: TGTGCCAGCAGTCTAACCACTAGCTACGAGCAGTACTTC. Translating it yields CASSLTTSYEQYF.

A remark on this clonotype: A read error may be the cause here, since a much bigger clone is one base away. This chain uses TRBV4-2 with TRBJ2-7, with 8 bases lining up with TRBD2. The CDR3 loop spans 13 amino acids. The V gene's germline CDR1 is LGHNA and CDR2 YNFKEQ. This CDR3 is CASSDSGAYAQYF. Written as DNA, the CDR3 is TGTGCCAGCAGCGATAGCGGGGCCTACGCGCAGTACTTC.

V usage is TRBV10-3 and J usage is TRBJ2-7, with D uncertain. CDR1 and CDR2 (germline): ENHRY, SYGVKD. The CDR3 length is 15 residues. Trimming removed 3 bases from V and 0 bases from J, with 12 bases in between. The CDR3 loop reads CAISDFIDNSYEQYF. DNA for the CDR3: TGTGCCATCAGTGATTTTATTGACAACTCCTACGAGCAGTACTTC.

The CDR3 loop reads CASSLITGDEQFF. In DNA, the CDR3 is TGTGCCAGCAGCCTTATAACAGGGGACGAGCAGTTCTTC. The V gene is TRBV7-9, the J gene TRBJ2-1; TRBD1 matches at 7 bases. CDR1 SEHNR and CDR2 FQNEAQ come from the germline V gene (reference sequence). The CDR3 spans 13 residues. V gave up 5 bases and J gave up 10 bases; unmatched junction bases: 8. The variable domain in full, with the rest retrieved from reference TRBV7-9 and TRBJ2-1, is DTGVSQNPRHKITKRGQNVTFRCDPISEHNRLYWYRQTLGQGPEFLTYFQNEAQLEKSRLLSDRFSAERPKGSFSTLEIQRTEQGDSAMYLCASSLITGDEQFFGPGTRLTVL.

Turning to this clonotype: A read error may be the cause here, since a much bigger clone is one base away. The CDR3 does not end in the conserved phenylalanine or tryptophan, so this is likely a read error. The CDR3 here is CASSPGQISYEQYL. The CDR3 coding sequence is TGTGCCAGCAGCCCGGGACAGATCTCCTACGAGCAGTACCTC. The chain has TRBV9 and TRBJ2-7, with 7 bases identical to TRBD1. This CDR3 contains 14 residues. The germline CDR1 and CDR2 sequences are SGDLS and YYNGEE. V gave up 4 bases and J gave up 0 bases; unmatched junction bases: 4.

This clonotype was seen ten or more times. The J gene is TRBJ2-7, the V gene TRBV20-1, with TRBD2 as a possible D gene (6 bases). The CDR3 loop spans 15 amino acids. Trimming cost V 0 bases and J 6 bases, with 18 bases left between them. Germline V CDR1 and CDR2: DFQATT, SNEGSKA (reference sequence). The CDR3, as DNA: TGCAGTGCTAGAGACCAACCGGGACTCGTAGGCGAGCAGTACTTC. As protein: CSARDQPGLVGEQYF.

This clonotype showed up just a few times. The CDR3 bases are TGTGCCAGCAGCCCCCGGACTAGCGGGAGTGAAGAGCAGTACTTC. Amino acid sequence: CASSPRTSGSEEQYF. The chain combines TRBV7-9 with TRBJ2-7; 13 bases match TRBD2. Germline CDR1 reads SEHNR; CDR2 reads FQNEAQ (reference sequence). This CDR3 is 15 amino acids long. J was trimmed by 7 bases and V by 5 bases; bases with no gene match: 8.

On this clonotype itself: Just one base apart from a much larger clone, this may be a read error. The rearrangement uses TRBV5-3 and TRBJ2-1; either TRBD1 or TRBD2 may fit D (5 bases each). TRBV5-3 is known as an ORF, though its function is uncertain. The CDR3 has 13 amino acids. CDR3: CASSLVGDGGQFF. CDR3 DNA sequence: TGTGCCAGCAGCTTGGTAGGGGACGGTGGGCAGTTCTTC.